The 4 T cell receptor beta chains reported below all come from one sample, sequenced in a study of blood T cell repertoires in COVID-19. The data were produced by immunoSEQ multiplex PCR, yet TCRdb's version contains in-frame clones alone and is incomplete. Of tens of thousands of clones listed, about four fifths are singletons. Sequences were obtained from peripheral blood. The receptor source for this set is a man between 65 and 85 years old with acute or convalescent COVID-19.

This clone is medium-sized. V and J are TRBV2 and TRBJ1-5; D is perhaps TRBD1 (6 bases). From germline, CDR1 is SNHLY and CDR2 FYNNEI. This CDR3 is built from 14 residues. Deletions cut 5 bases from V and 2 bases from J, with 10 bases between. CDR3 amino acids: CASSQNRGNQPQHF. The CDR3 nucleotides read TGTGCCAGCAGTCAAAACAGGGGCAATCAGCCCCAGCATTTT.

The chain is built from TRBV30 and TRBJ2-2; TRBD1 might be the D (5 bases). Germline assignment: CDR1 GTSNPN and CDR2 SVGIG (reference sequence). V shed 0 bases and J shed 3 bases, with 8 bases lying between them. The CDR3 contains 14 residues. The CDR3 region has the DNA TGTGCCTGGAGTGTAGGGGCACACACCGGGGAGCTGTTTTTT. It encodes CAWSVGAHTGELFF.

The rearrangement uses TRBV6-5 and TRBJ2-2, with a possible D match to TRBD1 (6 bases). The ends were cut back, 6 bases at V and 5 bases at J, with 13 bases in the middle. The germline V gene has CDR1 MNHEY and CDR2 SVGAGI. The CDR3 contains 14 residues. The CDR3, as DNA: TGTGCCAGCAGCCGGACAGACCATACCGGGGAGCTGTTTTTT. It yields the protein CASSRTDHTGELFF.

This sequence joins TRBV24-1 and TRBJ1-1; 7 positions match TRBD1. Germline V gene lookup returns CDR1 KGHDR and CDR2 SFDVKD. V lost 2 bases, J lost 4 bases, and 9 bases stayed unmatched. This CDR3 region has 16 residues. The CDR3 protein is CATSDSPVQGGTEAFF. As DNA, the CDR3 is TGTGCCACCAGTGATTCCCCGGTTCAGGGGGGCACTGAAGCTTTCTTT.